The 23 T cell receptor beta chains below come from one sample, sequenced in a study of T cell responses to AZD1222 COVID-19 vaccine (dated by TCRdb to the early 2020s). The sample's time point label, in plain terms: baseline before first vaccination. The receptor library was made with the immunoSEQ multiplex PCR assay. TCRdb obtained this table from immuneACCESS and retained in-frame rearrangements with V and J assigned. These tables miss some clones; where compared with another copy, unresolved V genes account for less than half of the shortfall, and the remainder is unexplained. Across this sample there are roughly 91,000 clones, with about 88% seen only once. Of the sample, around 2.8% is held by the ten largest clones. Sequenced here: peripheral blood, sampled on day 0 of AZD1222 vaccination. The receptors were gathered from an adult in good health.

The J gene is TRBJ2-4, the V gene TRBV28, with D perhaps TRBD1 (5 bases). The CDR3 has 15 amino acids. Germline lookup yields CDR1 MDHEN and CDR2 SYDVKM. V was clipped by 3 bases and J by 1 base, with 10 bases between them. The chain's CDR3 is CASSFPNRAKNIQYF. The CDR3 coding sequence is TGTGCCAGCAGTTTCCCTAACAGGGCCAAAAACATTCAGTACTTC. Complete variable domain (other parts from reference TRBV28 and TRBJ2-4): DVKVTQSSRYLVKRTGEKVFLECVQDMDHENMFWYRQDPGLGLRLIYFSYDVKMKEKGDIPEGYSVSREKKERFSLILESASTNQTSMYLCASSFPNRAKNIQYFGAGTRLSVL.

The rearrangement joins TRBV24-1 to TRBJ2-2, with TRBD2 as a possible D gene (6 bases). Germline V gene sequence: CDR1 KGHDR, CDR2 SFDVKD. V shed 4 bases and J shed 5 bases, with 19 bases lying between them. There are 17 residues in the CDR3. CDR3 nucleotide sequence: TGTGCCACCAGTGACCGCCCTTCGGGAGCGAGGACCGGGGAGCTGTTTTTT. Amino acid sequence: CATSDRPSGARTGELFF.

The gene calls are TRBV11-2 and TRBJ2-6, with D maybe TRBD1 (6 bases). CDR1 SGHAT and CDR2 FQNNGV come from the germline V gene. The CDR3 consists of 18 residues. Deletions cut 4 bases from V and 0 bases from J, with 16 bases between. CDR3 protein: CASSSLQGEASGANVLTF. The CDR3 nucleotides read TGTGCCAGCAGCTCCTTACAGGGAGAGGCCTCTGGGGCCAACGTCCTGACTTTC.

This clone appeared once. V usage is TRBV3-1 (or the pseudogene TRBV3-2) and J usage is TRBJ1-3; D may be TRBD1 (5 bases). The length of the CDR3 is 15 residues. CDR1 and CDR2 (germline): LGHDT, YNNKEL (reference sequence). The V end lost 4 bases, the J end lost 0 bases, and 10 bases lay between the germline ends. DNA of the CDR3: TGTGCCAGCAGCCCGACAGTCCGCTCTGGAAACACCATATATTTT. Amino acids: CASSPTVRSGNTIYF.

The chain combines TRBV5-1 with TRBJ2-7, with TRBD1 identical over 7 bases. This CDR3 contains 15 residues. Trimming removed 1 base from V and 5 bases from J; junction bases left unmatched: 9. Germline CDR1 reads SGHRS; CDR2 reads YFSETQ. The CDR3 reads CASSLYGTEGDEQYF. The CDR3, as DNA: TGCGCCAGCAGCTTGTATGGGACAGAGGGAGACGAGCAGTACTTC.

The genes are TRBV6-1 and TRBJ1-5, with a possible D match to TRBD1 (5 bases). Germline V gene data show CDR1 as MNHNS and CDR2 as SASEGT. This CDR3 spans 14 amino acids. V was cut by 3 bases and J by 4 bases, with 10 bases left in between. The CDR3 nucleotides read TGTGCCAGCAGTGACAGGGAGGGGAATCAGCCCCAGCATTTT. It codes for CASSDREGNQPQHF.

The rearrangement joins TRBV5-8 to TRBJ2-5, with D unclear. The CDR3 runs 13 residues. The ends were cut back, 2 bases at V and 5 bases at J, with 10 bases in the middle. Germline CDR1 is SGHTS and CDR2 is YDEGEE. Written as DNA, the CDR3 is TGTGCCAGCAGCTTAAGGGAAGGGGAGACCCAGTACTTC. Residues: CASSLREGETQYF.

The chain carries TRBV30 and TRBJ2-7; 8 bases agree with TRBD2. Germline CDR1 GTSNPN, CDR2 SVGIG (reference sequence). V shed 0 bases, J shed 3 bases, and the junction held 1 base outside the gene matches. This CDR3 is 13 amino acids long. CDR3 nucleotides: TGTGCCTGGAGTGTAGCGGGAGTCTACGAGCAGTACTTC. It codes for CAWSVAGVYEQYF.

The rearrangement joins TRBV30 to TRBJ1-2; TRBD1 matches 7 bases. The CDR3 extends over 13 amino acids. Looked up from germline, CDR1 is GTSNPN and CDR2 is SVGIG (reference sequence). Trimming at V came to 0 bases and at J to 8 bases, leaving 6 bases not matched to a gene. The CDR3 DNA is TGTGCCTGGAGTGTAGGGGGCGCAGAGGGCTACACCTTC. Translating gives CAWSVGGAEGYTF.

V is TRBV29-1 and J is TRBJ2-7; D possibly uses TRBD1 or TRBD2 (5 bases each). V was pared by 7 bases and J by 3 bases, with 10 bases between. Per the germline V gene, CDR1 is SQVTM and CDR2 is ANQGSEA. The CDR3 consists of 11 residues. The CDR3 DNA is TGCAGCGCTAGCAGGGACTACGAGCAGTACTTC. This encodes CSASRDYEQYF.

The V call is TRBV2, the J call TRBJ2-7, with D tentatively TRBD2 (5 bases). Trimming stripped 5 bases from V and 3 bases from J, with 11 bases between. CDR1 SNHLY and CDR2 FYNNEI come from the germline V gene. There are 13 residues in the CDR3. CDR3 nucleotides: TGTGCCAGCAGTTACGGGGTCTACTACGAGCAGTACTTC. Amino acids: CASSYGVYYEQYF.

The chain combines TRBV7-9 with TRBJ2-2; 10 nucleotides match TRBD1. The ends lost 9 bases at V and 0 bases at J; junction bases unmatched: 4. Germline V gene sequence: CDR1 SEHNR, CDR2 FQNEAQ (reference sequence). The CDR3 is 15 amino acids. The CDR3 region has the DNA TGTGCCAGTCGACAGGGGGCGGCGAACACCGGGGAGCTGTTTTTT. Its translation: CASRQGAANTGELFF. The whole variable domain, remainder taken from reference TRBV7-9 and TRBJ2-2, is DTGVSQNPRHKITKRGQNVTFRCDPISEHNRLYWYRQTLGQGPEFLTYFQNEAQLEKSRLLSDRFSAERPKGSFSTLEIQRTEQGDSAMYLCASRQGAANTGELFFGEGSRLTVL.

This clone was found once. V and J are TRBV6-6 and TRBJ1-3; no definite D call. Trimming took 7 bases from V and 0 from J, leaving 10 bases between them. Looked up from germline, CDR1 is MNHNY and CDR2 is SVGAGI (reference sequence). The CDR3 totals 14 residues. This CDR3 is CASKLQSSGNTIYF. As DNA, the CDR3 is TGTGCCAGCAAACTACAGAGCTCTGGAAACACCATATATTTT.

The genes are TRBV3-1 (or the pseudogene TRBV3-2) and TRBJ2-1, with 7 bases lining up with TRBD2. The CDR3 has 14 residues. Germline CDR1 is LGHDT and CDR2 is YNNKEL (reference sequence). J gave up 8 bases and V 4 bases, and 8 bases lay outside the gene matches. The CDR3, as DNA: TGTGCCAGCAGCCTGCGAGGTCGGGGGGATGAGCAGTTCTTC. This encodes CASSLRGRGDEQFF.

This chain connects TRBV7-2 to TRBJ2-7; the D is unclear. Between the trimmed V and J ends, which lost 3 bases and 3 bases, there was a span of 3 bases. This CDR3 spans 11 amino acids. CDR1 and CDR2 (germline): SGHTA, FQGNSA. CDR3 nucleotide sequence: TGTGCCAGCAGCTTTAGCTACGAGCAGTACTTC. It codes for CASSFSYEQYF.

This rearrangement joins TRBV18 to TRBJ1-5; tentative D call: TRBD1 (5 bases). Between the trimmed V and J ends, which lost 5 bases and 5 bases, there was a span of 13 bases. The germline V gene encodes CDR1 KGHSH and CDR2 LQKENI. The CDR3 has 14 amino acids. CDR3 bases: TGTGCCAGCTCAAAGGCCCAGGGCGATCAGCCCCAGCATTTT. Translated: CASSKAQGDQPQHF.

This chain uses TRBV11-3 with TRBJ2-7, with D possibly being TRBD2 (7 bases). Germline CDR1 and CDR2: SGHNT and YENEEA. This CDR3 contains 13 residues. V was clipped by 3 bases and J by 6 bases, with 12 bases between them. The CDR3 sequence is CASSFNREGEQYF. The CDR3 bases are TGTGCCAGCAGCTTCAACAGGGAGGGCGAGCAGTACTTC.

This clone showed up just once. The CDR3 is CASSLGQGARTGELFF. Written as DNA, the CDR3 is TGCGCCAGCAGCTTGGGACAGGGGGCGCGAACCGGGGAGCTGTTTTTT. The chain is built from TRBV5-1 and TRBJ2-2, with 10 bases that match TRBD1. Germline CDR1 SGHRS, CDR2 YFSETQ. The CDR3 is made up of 16 amino acids. With V trimmed by 0 bases and J by 5 bases, 4 bases remained unmatched.

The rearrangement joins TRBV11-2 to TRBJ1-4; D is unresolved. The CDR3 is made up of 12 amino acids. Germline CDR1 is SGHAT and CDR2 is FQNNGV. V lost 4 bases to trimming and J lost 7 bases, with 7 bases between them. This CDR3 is CASSSMFEKLFF. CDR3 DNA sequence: TGTGCCAGCAGCTCCATGTTTGAAAAACTGTTTTTT.

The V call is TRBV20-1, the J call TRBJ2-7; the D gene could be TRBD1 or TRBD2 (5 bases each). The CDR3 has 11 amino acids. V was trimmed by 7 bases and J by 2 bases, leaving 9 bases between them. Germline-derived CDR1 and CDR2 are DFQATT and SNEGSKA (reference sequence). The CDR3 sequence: CSVGEAYEQYF. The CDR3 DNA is TGCAGTGTGGGGGAAGCCTACGAGCAGTACTTC.

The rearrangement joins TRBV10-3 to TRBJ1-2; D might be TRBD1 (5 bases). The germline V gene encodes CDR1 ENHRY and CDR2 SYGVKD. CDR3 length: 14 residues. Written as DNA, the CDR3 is TGTGCAACCAACGCCCAGGGCAACTACTATGGCTACACCTTC. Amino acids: CATNAQGNYYGYTF.

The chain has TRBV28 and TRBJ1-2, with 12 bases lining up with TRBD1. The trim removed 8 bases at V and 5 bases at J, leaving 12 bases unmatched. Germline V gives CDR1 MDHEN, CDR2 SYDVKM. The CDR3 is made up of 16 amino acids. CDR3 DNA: TGTGCCAGCCGCCCCGGGACAGGGGGCGTTGAGTATGGCTACACCTTC. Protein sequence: CASRPGTGGVEYGYTF.

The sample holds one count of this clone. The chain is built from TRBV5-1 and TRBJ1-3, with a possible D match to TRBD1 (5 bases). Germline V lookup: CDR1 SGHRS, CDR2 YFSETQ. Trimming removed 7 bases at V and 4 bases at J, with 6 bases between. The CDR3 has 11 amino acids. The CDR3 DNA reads TGCGCCAGCCAGGGCGGAAACACCATATATTTT. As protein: CASQGGNTIYF.